These 27 T cell receptor beta chains share one sample of origin, sequenced in a study of CD8 T cells in ankylosing spondylitis. TCRdb re-called the 5' RACE reads with MiXCR, one entry per CDR3 protein. The sample records under 150,000 distinct CDR3 sequences, about a tenth being singletons. Sequencing input: blood, either unsorted or a sorted T cell fraction (not recorded which). Every receptor here comes from a male donor with ankylosing spondylitis or in good health (not recorded which).

This clonotype was observed at least ten times. This sequence joins TRBV7-9 and TRBJ2-6; either TRBD1 or TRBD2 may supply D (5 bases each). Germline-derived CDR1 and CDR2 are SEHNR and FQNEAQ (reference sequence). The CDR3 consists of 19 residues. The V end lost 4 bases, the J end lost 0 bases, and 19 bases lay between the germline ends. CDR3 region: CASSSGWGREISGANVLTF. CDR3 bases: TGTGCCAGCAGCTCCGGGTGGGGCAGGGAGATCTCTGGGGCCAACGTCCTGACTTTC.

This clonotype was observed a handful of times. CDR3 nucleotides: TGCGCCAGCAGGGGCCTAGCAGGGTACCAAGAGACCCAGTACTTC. As protein: CASRGLAGYQETQYF. V gene TRBV10-2 combines with J gene TRBJ2-5; possibly TRBD1 or TRBD2 for D (5 bases each). Germline V CDR1 and CDR2: WSHSY, SAAADI. CDR3 size: 15 residues. Trimming took off 6 bases at V and 0 bases at J, with 14 bases between the two ends.

This clonotype was counted many times. The chain uses TRBV4-3 and TRBJ1-2; 7 positions match TRBD1. The germline V gene has CDR1 LGHNA and CDR2 YSLEER. This CDR3 has 14 amino acids. Trimming cost V 3 bases and J 0 bases; bases outside gene matches: 1. CDR3 in DNA: TGCGCCAGCAGCCAGACAGGGTCTAACTATGGCTACACCTTC. Translating gives CASSQTGSNYGYTF.

This clonotype was found many times. The chain carries TRBV11-1 and TRBJ2-1, with 12 bases aligning to TRBD2. The CDR3 consists of 17 residues. Germline V gene sequence: CDR1 SGHAT, CDR2 FQDESV (reference sequence). Trimming removed 5 bases from V and 3 bases from J; junction bases left unmatched: 8. In DNA, the CDR3 is TGTGCCAGCAGCCCCCGGTGGACTAGCGGGAACTACAATGAGCAGTTCTTC. Encoded protein: CASSPRWTSGNYNEQFF.

The table lists this clonotype with many counts. The V call is TRBV20-1, the J call TRBJ2-1; a weak D match, TRBD2 (5 bases). Trimming pared 5 bases from V and 3 bases from J, leaving 17 bases between. Germline V gene sequence: CDR1 DFQATT, CDR2 SNEGSKA (reference sequence). The CDR3 covers 15 residues. In DNA form, the CDR3 reads TGCAGTGCTCCTTTAATCAACCGGGACTACAATGAGCAGTTCTTC. Residues: CSAPLINRDYNEQFF.

Ten or more counts support this clonotype. CDR3 protein: CASKGRGFQQSYNEQFF. The CDR3 DNA sequence: TGTGCCAGTAAGGGCAGGGGGTTCCAGCAGTCCTACAATGAGCAGTTCTTC. The chain uses TRBV19 and TRBJ2-1; 7 nucleotides line up with TRBD1. The germline gives CDR1 LNHDA, CDR2 SQIVND (reference sequence). V was pared by 7 bases and J by 1 base, with 13 bases of the junction left unmatched. The length of the CDR3 is 17 residues.

This clonotype was observed at least ten times. J is TRBJ1-2 and V is TRBV28; no reliable D call. The CDR3 has 15 residues. Germline-derived CDR1 and CDR2 are MDHEN and SYDVKM. V was trimmed by 6 bases and J by 4 bases, leaving 18 bases between them. As DNA, the CDR3 is TGTGCCAGCAGCCCCGGAGGTTTTTTATTCTATGGCTACACCTTC. Protein product: CASSPGGFLFYGYTF.

This clonotype was observed a few times. The V and J genes are TRBV20-1 and TRBJ2-1; TRBD2 matches 9 bases. The CDR3 sequence is 18 residues long. Unmatched junction bases numbered 11, after V lost 2 bases and J lost 0 bases. The V gene's germline CDR1 is DFQATT and CDR2 SNEGSKA (reference sequence). Here the CDR3 reads CSARPGLAHYSSYNEQFF. CDR3 nucleotide sequence: TGCAGTGCTAGACCGGGACTAGCCCATTACAGCTCCTACAATGAGCAGTTCTTC.

This clonotype was recorded at least ten times. The V call is TRBV18, the J call TRBJ2-7, with TRBD1 matching 8 bases. V lost 5 bases, J lost 4 bases, and 7 bases stayed unmatched. The CDR3 is made up of 14 amino acids. CDR1 and CDR2 from the germline V gene are KGHSH and LQKENI. CDR3 residues: CASSIDRGKYEQYF. The CDR3 region has the DNA TGTGCCAGCTCAATAGACAGGGGCAAGTACGAGCAGTACTTC.

This clonotype has a count of ten or more. The chain combines TRBV29-1 with TRBJ1-5; tentative D call: TRBD1 (5 bases). Germline V lookup: CDR1 SQVTM, CDR2 ANQGSEA. V was shortened by 4 bases and J by 7 bases, with 14 bases between the two germline ends. CDR3 length: 13 amino acids. The CDR3 protein is CSVGAGFDQPQHF. In DNA, the CDR3 is TGCAGCGTTGGGGCAGGGTTCGACCAGCCCCAGCATTTT.

This clonotype was seen ten or more times. V usage is TRBV15 and J usage is TRBJ1-2, with 9 bases identical to TRBD1. The CDR3 runs to 15 residues. Germline-derived CDR1 and CDR2 are LNHNV and YYDKDF (reference sequence). The V gene end was trimmed by 2 bases and the J gene end by 4 bases; junction bases not matched to a gene: 5. CDR3 sequence (DNA): TGTGCCACCAGCAGAACAGGGGGCGCGTCCTATGGCTACACCTTC. This gives the protein CATSRTGGASYGYTF.

There are many counts of this clonotype. This sequence joins TRBV12-3 or TRBV12-4 and TRBJ2-1; 7 bases line up with TRBD2. The V and J ends lost 5 bases and 8 bases, in that order; junction bases with no gene match: 18. The CDR3 is 17 residues long. The CDR3 is CASSPGGTNPMRDEQFF. CDR3 in DNA: TGTGCCAGCAGTCCCGGGGGGACTAACCCTATGAGAGATGAGCAGTTCTTC.

This clonotype showed up just a few times. The chain uses TRBV29-1 and TRBJ2-7, with a weak D call TRBD2 (5 bases). This CDR3 is built from 12 residues. Germline lookup yields CDR1 SQVTM and CDR2 ANQGSEA. The V end was cut by 6 bases, the J end by 7 bases, with 16 bases between. The CDR3 spells CSVSGIGLEQYF. CDR3 DNA sequence: TGCAGCGTCTCCGGGATCGGATTAGAGCAGTACTTC.

In its sample, this clonotype was seen a few times. V is TRBV4-3 and J is TRBJ2-1, with 8 bases that match TRBD1. Unmatched junction bases numbered 13, after V lost 0 bases and J lost 3 bases. The CDR3 runs to 19 residues. Germline V gene lookup returns CDR1 LGHNA and CDR2 YSLEER. The CDR3 sequence is CASSQDLDRGWGLYNEQFF. The CDR3, as DNA: TGCGCCAGCAGCCAAGATCTTGACAGGGGCTGGGGGCTCTACAATGAGCAGTTCTTC.

The genes are TRBV5-6 and TRBJ2-7; D is perhaps TRBD1 (6 bases). From germline, CDR1 is SGHDT and CDR2 YYEEEE. With 2 bases removed from V and 6 bases from J, the gap between germline ends came to 18 bases. This CDR3 is 15 amino acids long. CDR3: CASSFSDRFLLEQYF. CDR3 sequence (DNA): TGTGCCAGCAGCTTCTCGGACAGATTCCTCCTCGAGCAGTACTTC.

This clonotype was detected only a few times. The chain employs TRBV27 and TRBJ2-1, with TRBD1 identical over 9 bases. Germline loops: CDR1 MNHEY, CDR2 SMNVEV (reference sequence). J gave up 9 bases and V 5 bases, and 14 bases lay outside the gene matches. This CDR3 region has 16 residues. The CDR3 loop is CASSHLRDRVWGEQFF. As DNA, the CDR3 is TGTGCCAGCAGTCATCTCCGGGACAGGGTCTGGGGTGAGCAGTTCTTC.

This clonotype was detected only a few times. The chain joins TRBV6-1 to TRBJ2-7, with D perhaps TRBD1 or TRBD2 (5 bases each). V was cut by 6 bases and J by 2 bases, with 14 bases left in between. The CDR3 has 14 residues. Per germline, CDR1 MNHNS and CDR2 SASEGT. CDR3 sequence: CASSMGPTTYEQYF. The CDR3 bases are TGTGCCAGCAGCATGGGACCGACTACCTACGAGCAGTACTTC.

This clonotype was counted a few times. CDR3 in DNA: TGTGCCAGCAGTGGCACCGGGACTGGAAAGAAAGAGACCCAGTACTTC. Translated, it gives CASSGTGTGKKETQYF. The chain uses TRBV12-3 or TRBV12-4 and TRBJ2-5; D may be TRBD2 (6 bases). The CDR3 covers 16 residues. V lost 5 bases, J lost 3 bases, and 19 bases lay in between.

The table lists this clonotype with many counts. The chain links TRBV29-1 to TRBJ1-1, with D unresolved. CDR3 length equals 13 residues. The V end was cut by 0 bases, the J end by 1 base, with 6 bases between. The V gene's germline CDR1 is SQVTM and CDR2 ANQGSEA. The CDR3 region is CSVEESTNTEAFF. CDR3 nucleotides: TGCAGCGTTGAAGAATCAACGAACACTGAAGCTTTCTTT.

This clonotype was recorded at least ten times. The V and J genes are TRBV6-2 or TRBV6-3 and TRBJ2-1, with D hard to call. CDR3 size: 14 residues. Trimming took off 0 bases at V and 5 bases at J, with 8 bases between the two ends. The germline V gene encodes CDR1 MNHEY and CDR2 SVGEGT. The CDR3 loop is CASSYSNFDNEQFF. The CDR3 DNA reads as TGTGCCAGCAGTTACTCGAACTTCGACAATGAGCAGTTCTTC.

This clonotype was detected a few times. The chain combines TRBV14 with TRBJ2-3, with D possibly TRBD1 on 6 matching bases. The V gene lost 4 bases and the J gene lost 0 bases, with 14 bases spanning the gap. Germline V gene sequence: CDR1 SGHDN, CDR2 FVKESK. The CDR3 spans 16 residues. The CDR3 DNA sequence: TGTGCCAGCAGCCGGACGACAGGCGCCAGCACAGATACGCAGTATTTT. Translating gives CASSRTTGASTDTQYF.

The chain links TRBV6-5 to TRBJ2-7, with D perhaps matching TRBD2 (5 bases). Trimming pared 6 bases from V and 2 bases from J, leaving 8 bases between. Germline CDR1 is MNHEY and CDR2 is SVGAGI. The CDR3 consists of 12 residues. The CDR3 bases are TGTGCCAGCAGACGGGGAGCCTACGAGCAGTACTTC. Translated, it gives CASRRGAYEQYF.

This clonotype was counted ten times or more. The rearrangement uses TRBV11-2 and TRBJ1-1; D may be TRBD1 (6 bases). V was pared by 2 bases and J by 3 bases, with 13 bases between. In germline, CDR1 is SGHAT, CDR2 FQNNGV. CDR3 length equals 15 residues. The CDR3 bases are TGTGCCAGCAGCTTAATCAGGGACATCCACACTGAAGCTTTCTTT. Encoded protein: CASSLIRDIHTEAFF.

This clonotype has a count of ten or more. The chain has TRBV12-3 or TRBV12-4 and TRBJ2-1; maybe TRBD1 (6 bases). Trimming took off 6 bases at V and 3 bases at J, with 15 bases between the two ends. This CDR3 has 15 amino acids. The CDR3 here is CASSILQGFYNEQFF. The CDR3 nucleotides are TGTGCCAGCAGCATCTTACAGGGTTTCTACAATGAGCAGTTCTTC.

This clonotype was counted ten times or more. The V and J genes are TRBV5-1 and TRBJ2-5; 12 positions agree with TRBD2. V shed 3 bases and J 5 bases; nucleotides not matched to a gene: 5. Germline-derived CDR1 and CDR2 are SGHRS and YFSETQ. The CDR3 contains 15 residues. The CDR3 sequence: CASSSGLAGKETQYF. For the CDR3, the DNA is TGCGCCAGCAGCTCAGGACTAGCGGGAAAGGAGACCCAGTACTTC.

This clonotype was seen at least ten times. Here the CDR3 DNA reads TGCAGCGGCGTCCCGGGACAGGGTACCGAGCAGTACTTC. Its translation is CSGVPGQGTEQYF. This chain joins TRBV29-1 and TRBJ2-7, with TRBD1 matching over 9 bases. J gave up 6 bases and V 7 bases, and 10 bases lay outside the gene matches. The germline V gene has CDR1 SQVTM and CDR2 ANQGSEA. The CDR3 length is 13 residues.

This chain connects TRBV24-1 to TRBJ2-3, with 8 nucleotides matching TRBD2. V gave up 1 base and J gave up 4 bases; unmatched junction bases: 6. The CDR3 totals 16 residues. Germline assignment: CDR1 KGHDR and CDR2 SFDVKD. This CDR3 reads CATSDFAGGLADTQYF. The CDR3 DNA sequence: TGTGCCACCAGTGATTTTGCGGGAGGTCTGGCAGATACGCAGTATTTT.